Listed here are 27 T cell receptor beta chains from one sample, sequenced in a study of blood T cell repertoires in COVID-19. The table came from immunoSEQ multiplex PCR; TCRdb's copy has only in-frame clones and leaves some out. The profile shows about 250,000 clones, 90% to 95% of them singletons. Sequencing input: PBMCs or T cells enriched from blood (not recorded which). The receptor set was obtained from a woman in her late teens or twenties who had recovered from COVID-19.

The chain joins TRBV2 to TRBJ1-2, with D possibly matching TRBD1 (6 bases). CDR1 and CDR2 from the germline V gene are SNHLY and FYNNEI. The CDR3 is made up of 13 amino acids. Trimming took 6 bases from V and 2 from J, leaving 10 bases between them. CDR3 region: CASSRTENYGYTF. The CDR3 DNA reads TGTGCCAGCAGCCGGACAGAGAACTATGGCTACACCTTC.

The rearrangement uses TRBV3-1 (or the pseudogene TRBV3-2) and TRBJ1-2, with TRBD1 as a possible D gene (6 bases). Per germline, CDR1 LGHDT and CDR2 YNNKEL (reference sequence). The CDR3 has 11 residues. The germline V and J ends were trimmed by 6 bases and 5 bases, with 7 bases remaining between them. The DNA of the CDR3 is TGTGCCAGCAGACAGGGTTATGGCTACACCTTC. This codes for CASRQGYGYTF.

This chain joins TRBV5-1 and TRBJ2-7, with TRBD2 matching over 14 bases. Germline V gene data show CDR1 as SGHRS and CDR2 as YFSETQ. The CDR3 has 18 residues. V gave up 3 bases and J gave up 7 bases; unmatched junction bases: 15. Here the CDR3 reads CASSSAGTSGRTAEEQYF. In DNA, the CDR3 is TGCGCCAGCAGCTCCGCCGGGACTAGCGGGAGAACGGCAGAAGAGCAGTACTTC. The variable domain in full, with the rest retrieved from reference TRBV5-1 and TRBJ2-7, is KAGVTQTPRYLIKTRGQQVTLSCSPISGHRSVSWYQQTPGQGLQFLFEYFSETQRNKGNFPGRFSGRQFSNSRSEMNVSTLELGDSALYLCASSSAGTSGRTAEEQYFGPGTRLTVT.

The rearrangement uses TRBV7-9 and TRBJ2-3; D might be TRBD1 (5 bases). V shed 5 bases and J shed 12 bases, with 15 bases lying between them. The CDR3 is 12 residues long. Germline V gene data show CDR1 as SEHNR and CDR2 as FQNEAQ (reference sequence). The DNA for the CDR3 is TGTGCCAGCAGCCCAGGACACTCGGCCCAGTATTTT. Translating gives CASSPGHSAQYF.

The genes are TRBV3-1 (or the pseudogene TRBV3-2) and TRBJ1-1; weak D call: TRBD1 (5 bases). The CDR3 loop spans 16 amino acids. V dropped 4 bases and J dropped 1 base, with 16 bases sitting between them. Germline lookup yields CDR1 LGHDT and CDR2 YNNKEL (reference sequence). The CDR3 DNA reads as TGTGCCAGCAGCCTGTTATTCGCAGGGCAGAACACTGAAGCTTTCTTT. It is translated as CASSLLFAGQNTEAFF.

This clone turned up a few times. This chain connects TRBV3-1 (or the pseudogene TRBV3-2) to TRBJ1-6; a possible D gene is TRBD1 (6 bases). With 2 bases removed from V and 7 bases from J, the gap between germline ends came to 9 bases. Germline lookup yields CDR1 LGHDT and CDR2 YNNKEL (reference sequence). This CDR3 is built from 14 residues. DNA for the CDR3: TGTGCCAGCAGCCAACAACAGGGAAATTCACCCCTCCACTTT. Protein product: CASSQQQGNSPLHF.

The chain couples TRBV5-1 to TRBJ2-2; D perhaps matches TRBD1 (5 bases). Trimming removed 5 bases at V and 1 base at J, with 12 bases between. This CDR3 comprises 15 residues. Germline assignment: CDR1 SGHRS and CDR2 YFSETQ. The CDR3 DNA is TGCGCCAGCAGTGGGCAGGGCGGGAACACCGGGGAGCTGTTTTTT. This translates into CASSGQGGNTGELFF.

The V and J genes are TRBV5-6 and TRBJ1-1; TRBD1 is a possible D gene (6 bases). The CDR3 is 14 residues long. CDR1 is SGHDT, CDR2 YYEEEE, per germline. V lost 4 bases and J lost 8, with 18 bases in between. DNA for the CDR3: TGTGCCAGCAGCACCACCCAAAGGACAGTAGAAGCTTTCTTT. Protein product: CASSTTQRTVEAFF.

The rearrangement links TRBV3-1 (or the pseudogene TRBV3-2) to TRBJ1-3, with a possible D match to TRBD1 (6 bases). Germline V gene lookup returns CDR1 LGHDT and CDR2 YNNKEL (reference sequence). V was shortened by 5 bases and J by 2 bases, with 13 bases between the two germline ends. This CDR3 contains 15 residues. The CDR3 sequence is CASSTGKGTGNTIYF. In DNA, the CDR3 is TGTGCCAGCAGCACAGGGAAGGGTACTGGAAACACCATATATTTT.

The table lists this clone with a few counts. V is TRBV5-5 and J is TRBJ1-6; D ambiguous. The CDR3 spans 15 residues. Germline values: CDR1 SGHKS, CDR2 YYEKEE (reference sequence). V lost 4 bases and J 3 bases, leaving 11 bases between the germline ends. The CDR3 protein is CASSVEADYNSPLHF. Here the CDR3 DNA reads TGTGCCAGCAGCGTCGAGGCGGACTATAATTCACCCCTCCACTTT. The variable domain in full, completed from reference TRBV5-5 and TRBJ1-6, reads DAGVTQSPTHLIKTRGQQVTLRCSPISGHKSVSWYQQVLGQGPQFIFQYYEKEERGRGNFPDRFSARQFPNYSSELNVNALLLGDSALYLCASSVEADYNSPLHFGNGTRLTVT.

V gene TRBV4-2 combines with J gene TRBJ1-1; no firm D call. V was shortened by 0 bases and J by 6 bases, with 11 bases between the two germline ends. Germline V gives CDR1 LGHNA, CDR2 YNFKEQ. CDR3 length: 14 amino acids. The CDR3, as DNA: TGTGCCAGCAGCCAAGATCGGCGGGCAGCTGAAGCTTTCTTT. Translated: CASSQDRRAAEAFF.

This chain connects TRBV7-8 to TRBJ1-5, with a tentative D call TRBD1 (6 bases). The CDR3 is 15 residues long. V was pared by 4 bases and J by 7 bases, with 17 bases between. Per the germline V gene, CDR1 is SGHVS and CDR2 is FQNEAQ. The CDR3 loop is CASSSRGDTGQPQHF. CDR3 nucleotide sequence: TGTGCCAGCAGCTCCCGAGGGGACACCGGACAGCCCCAGCATTTT.

The chain recombines TRBV4-3 with TRBJ2-1; D is ambiguous. The CDR3 runs to 15 residues. The V and J ends lost 1 base and 2 bases respectively, with 9 bases between them. Germline values: CDR1 LGHNA, CDR2 YSLEER. CDR3 sequence (DNA): TGCGCCAGCAGCCAAGTGGGTGACACCTACAATGAGCAGTTCTTC. Protein sequence: CASSQVGDTYNEQFF.

V and J are TRBV2 and TRBJ1-1; 7 bases match TRBD1. Trimming removed 6 bases from V and 0 bases from J; junction bases left unmatched: 4. The CDR3 runs to 14 residues. CDR1 and CDR2 from the germline V gene are SNHLY and FYNNEI. The CDR3 loop reads CASRTGQMNTEAFF. CDR3 DNA sequence: TGTGCCAGCAGAACGGGACAGATGAACACTGAAGCTTTCTTT.

The V and J genes are TRBV12-5 and TRBJ2-7; D possibly corresponds to TRBD2 (5 bases). In germline, CDR1 is LGHNT, CDR2 FRNRAP. The V end lost 0 bases, the J end lost 6 bases, and 6 bases lay between the germline ends. This CDR3 contains 12 residues. CDR3 protein: CASGLVRGEQYF. As DNA, the CDR3 is TGTGCTAGTGGTTTGGTACGGGGCGAGCAGTACTTC.

The count of this clone is one. The chain recombines TRBV11-3 with TRBJ2-2; 7 bases are a match to TRBD1. The CDR3 has 15 residues. V dropped 5 bases and J dropped 7; count of bases not matched to a gene: 10. Germline assignment: CDR1 SGHNT and CDR2 YENEEA. Here the CDR3 reads CASSPWTGRGGELFF. DNA of the CDR3: TGTGCCAGCAGCCCTTGGACAGGACGGGGCGGGGAGCTGTTTTTT.

The chain uses TRBV20-1 and TRBJ1-2; D is unclear. The CDR3 extends over 11 amino acids. Germline CDR1 is DFQATT and CDR2 is SNEGSKA (reference sequence). V dropped 0 bases and J dropped 4 bases, with 3 bases sitting between them. The CDR3 coding sequence is TGCAGTGCTAGAGAAGCCTATGGCTACACCTTC. This sequence encodes CSAREAYGYTF.

V and J are TRBV9 and TRBJ2-7, with a possible D match to TRBD1 (5 bases). CDR1 SGDLS and CDR2 YYNGEE come from the germline V gene. The ends were cut back, 0 bases at V and 2 bases at J, with 9 bases in the middle. The CDR3 length is 14 residues. In nucleotides, the CDR3 is TGTGCCAGCAGCGTAGCCCAGGGCCCCTACGAGCAGTACTTC. This gives the protein CASSVAQGPYEQYF.

This clone was detected once. The genes are TRBV5-1 and TRBJ2-2; the D is unclear. V shed 0 bases and J shed 5 bases, with 11 bases lying between them. The germline gives CDR1 SGHRS, CDR2 YFSETQ. The CDR3 spans 15 residues. The CDR3 spells CASSLGAIRTGELFF. The CDR3, as DNA: TGCGCCAGCAGCTTGGGGGCGATTCGAACCGGGGAGCTGTTTTTT.

This clone was picked up one time. V and J are TRBV2 and TRBJ1-2; possible D gene TRBD1, 6 bases. V was shortened by 5 bases and J by 4 bases, with 20 bases between the two germline ends. This CDR3 spans 16 amino acids. Germline assignment: CDR1 SNHLY and CDR2 FYNNEI. The CDR3 loop is CASSKRGDNLGYGYTF. The CDR3 bases are TGTGCCAGCAGTAAAAGAGGGGACAACCTGGGCTATGGCTACACCTTC.

This rearrangement joins TRBV5-5 to TRBJ1-4; 9 bases map to TRBD1. CDR3 size: 16 residues. The V gene end was trimmed by 1 base and the J gene end by 5 bases; junction bases not matched to a gene: 6. Germline V gene lookup returns CDR1 SGHKS and CDR2 YYEKEE (reference sequence). In DNA, the CDR3 is TGTGCCAGCAGCTTGTACTGGACAGGGGAGAATGAAAAACTGTTTTTT. Translation: CASSLYWTGENEKLFF.

The gene calls are TRBV5-1 and TRBJ1-1; 7 bases match TRBD1. Germline CDR1 and CDR2: SGHRS and YFSETQ. Trimming removed 3 bases from V and 1 base from J; junction bases left unmatched: 3. This CDR3 is 14 amino acids long. The CDR3 nucleotides read TGCGCCAGCAGCTCTGGACAGGCGAACACTGAAGCTTTCTTT. It translates to CASSSGQANTEAFF. The variable domain in full, with the rest retrieved from reference TRBV5-1 and TRBJ1-1, is KAGVTQTPRYLIKTRGQQVTLSCSPISGHRSVSWYQQTPGQGLQFLFEYFSETQRNKGNFPGRFSGRQFSNSRSEMNVSTLELGDSALYLCASSSGQANTEAFFGQGTRLTVV.

The chain employs TRBV2 and TRBJ1-6, with 9 bases that match TRBD1. There are 17 residues in the CDR3. CDR1 and CDR2 (germline): SNHLY, FYNNEI. The V segment lost 1 base and the J segment 6 bases; nucleotides outside the gene matches: 7. CDR3 DNA sequence: TGTGCCAGCAGTGAAGAGGGACAGGGATCGCGTAATTCACCCCTCCACTTT. As protein: CASSEEGQGSRNSPLHF.

The CDR3 loop reads CASSVGQTEAFF. CDR3 sequence (DNA): TGTGCCAGCAGCGTGGGGCAAACTGAAGCTTTCTTT. V is TRBV9 and J is TRBJ1-1; a possible D gene is TRBD1 (5 bases). Between the trimmed V and J ends, which lost 2 bases and 5 bases, there was a span of 7 bases. There are 12 residues in the CDR3. Looked up from germline, CDR1 is SGDLS and CDR2 is YYNGEE.

This chain connects TRBV28 to TRBJ2-5, with D uncertain. Trimming took off 2 bases at V and 6 bases at J, with 10 bases between the two ends. CDR3 size: 13 residues. Germline V CDR1 and CDR2: MDHEN, SYDVKM. The CDR3 bases are TGTGCCAGCAGTTTAGGAGTGAGGCAGACCCAGTACTTC. Amino acids: CASSLGVRQTQYF.

Of note for this clone: One junction end disagrees with the germline gene, perhaps due to a read error. The V call is TRBV27, the J call TRBJ2-7; 7 bases are shared with TRBD2. The CDR3 totals 13 residues. In germline, CDR1 is MNHEY, CDR2 SMNVEV (reference sequence). The CDR3 here is CASSLGGSSEQYF. For the CDR3, the DNA is TGTGCCAGCAGTTTGGGAGGGTCCTCCGAGCAGTACTTC.

J is TRBJ1-2 and V is TRBV18; D may be TRBD1 (5 bases). The CDR3 runs 15 residues. In germline, CDR1 is KGHSH, CDR2 LQKENI. The germline V and J ends were trimmed by 1 base and 4 bases, with 13 bases remaining between them. The CDR3 is CASSPLTQGLYGYTF. The CDR3 region has the DNA TGTGCCAGCTCACCACTCACGCAGGGCCTCTATGGCTACACCTTC.